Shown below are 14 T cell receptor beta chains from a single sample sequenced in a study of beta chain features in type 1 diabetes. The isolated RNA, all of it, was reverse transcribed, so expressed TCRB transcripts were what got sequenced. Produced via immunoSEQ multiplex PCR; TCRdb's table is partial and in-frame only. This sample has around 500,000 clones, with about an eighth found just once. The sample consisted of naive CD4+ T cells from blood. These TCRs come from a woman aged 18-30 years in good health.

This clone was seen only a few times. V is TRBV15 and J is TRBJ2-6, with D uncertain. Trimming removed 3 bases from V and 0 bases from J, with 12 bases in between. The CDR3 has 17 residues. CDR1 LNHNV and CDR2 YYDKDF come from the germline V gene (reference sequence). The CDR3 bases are TGTGCCACCAGCAGTGGTATTACTTCCTCTGGGGCCAACGTCCTGACTTTC. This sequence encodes CATSSGITSSGANVLTF.

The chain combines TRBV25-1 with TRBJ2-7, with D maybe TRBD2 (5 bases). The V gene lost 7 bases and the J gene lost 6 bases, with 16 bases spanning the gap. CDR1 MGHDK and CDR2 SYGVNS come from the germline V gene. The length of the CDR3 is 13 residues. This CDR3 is CASTRGRESEQYF. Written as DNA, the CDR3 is TGTGCCAGCACCCGGGGTAGAGAAAGCGAGCAGTACTTC.

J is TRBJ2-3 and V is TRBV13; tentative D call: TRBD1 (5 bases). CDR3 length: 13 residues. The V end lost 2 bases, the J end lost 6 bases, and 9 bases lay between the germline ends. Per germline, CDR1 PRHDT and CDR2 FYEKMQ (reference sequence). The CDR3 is CASSLRRGDTQYF. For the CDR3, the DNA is TGTGCCAGCAGCTTACGTAGGGGCGATACGCAGTATTTT.

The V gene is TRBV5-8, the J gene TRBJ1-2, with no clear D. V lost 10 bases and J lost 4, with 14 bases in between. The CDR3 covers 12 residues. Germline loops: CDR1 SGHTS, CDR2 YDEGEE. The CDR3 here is CASEVRTYGYTF. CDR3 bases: TGTGCCTCCGAGGTCAGAACCTATGGCTACACCTTC.

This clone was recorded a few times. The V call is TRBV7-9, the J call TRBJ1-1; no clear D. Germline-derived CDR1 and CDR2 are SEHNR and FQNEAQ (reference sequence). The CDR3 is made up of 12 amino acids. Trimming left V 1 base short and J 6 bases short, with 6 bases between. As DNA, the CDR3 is TGTGCCAGCAGCTTAGAGATCCCTGAAGCTTTCTTT. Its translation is CASSLEIPEAFF.

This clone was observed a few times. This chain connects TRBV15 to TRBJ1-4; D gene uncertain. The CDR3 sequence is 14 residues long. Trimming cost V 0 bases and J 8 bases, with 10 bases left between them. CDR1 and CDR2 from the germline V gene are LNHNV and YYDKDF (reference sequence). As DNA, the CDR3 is TGTGCCACCAGCAGAGATAGGGCAACGGAAAAACTGTTTTTT. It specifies CATSRDRATEKLFF.

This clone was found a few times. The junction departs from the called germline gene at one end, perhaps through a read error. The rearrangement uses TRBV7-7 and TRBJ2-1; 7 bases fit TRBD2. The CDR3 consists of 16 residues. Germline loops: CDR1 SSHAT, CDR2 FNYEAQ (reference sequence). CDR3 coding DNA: TGTGCTAGCAGCCCCAGACTAGCCGCATGGGTCAATGAGCAGTTCTTC. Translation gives CASSPRLAAWVNEQFF.

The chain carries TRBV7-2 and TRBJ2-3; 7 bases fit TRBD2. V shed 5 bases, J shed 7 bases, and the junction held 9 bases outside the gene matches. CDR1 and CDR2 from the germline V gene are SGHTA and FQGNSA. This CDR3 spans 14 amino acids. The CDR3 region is CASSVGLERYTQYF. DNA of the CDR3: TGTGCCAGCAGCGTCGGACTAGAGAGGTATACGCAGTATTTT.

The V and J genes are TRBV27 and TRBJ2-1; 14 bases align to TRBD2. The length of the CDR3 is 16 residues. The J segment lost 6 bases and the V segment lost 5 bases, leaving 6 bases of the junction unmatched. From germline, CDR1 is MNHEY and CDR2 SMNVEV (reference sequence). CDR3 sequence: CASSPRLAGGVNEQFF. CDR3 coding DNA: TGTGCCAGCAGTCCCCGACTAGCGGGAGGGGTCAATGAGCAGTTCTTC.

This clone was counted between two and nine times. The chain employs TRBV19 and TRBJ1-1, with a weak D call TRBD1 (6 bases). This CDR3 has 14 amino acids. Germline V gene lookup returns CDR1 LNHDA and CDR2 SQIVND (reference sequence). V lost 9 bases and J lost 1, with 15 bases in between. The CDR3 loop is CASLMRGKNTEAFF. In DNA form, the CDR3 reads TGTGCCAGCCTTATGAGGGGGAAGAACACTGAAGCTTTCTTT.

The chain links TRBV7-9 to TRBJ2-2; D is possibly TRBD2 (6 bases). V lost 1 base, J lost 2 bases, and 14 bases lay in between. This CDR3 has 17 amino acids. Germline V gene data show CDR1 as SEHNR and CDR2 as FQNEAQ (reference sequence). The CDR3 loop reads CASSLVLTRDNTGELFF. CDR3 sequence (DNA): TGTGCCAGCAGCTTAGTACTGACTAGAGATAACACCGGGGAGCTGTTTTTT.

The CDR3 is CASSLEGASYNEQFF. As DNA, the CDR3 is TGTGCCAGCAGCTTAGAGGGGGCATCCTACAATGAGCAGTTCTTC. The chain joins TRBV7-8 to TRBJ2-1; TRBD1 aligns across 7 bases. Germline V gene sequence: CDR1 SGHVS, CDR2 FQNEAQ. J was trimmed by 1 base and V by 1 base; bases with no gene match: 1. The CDR3 covers 15 residues.

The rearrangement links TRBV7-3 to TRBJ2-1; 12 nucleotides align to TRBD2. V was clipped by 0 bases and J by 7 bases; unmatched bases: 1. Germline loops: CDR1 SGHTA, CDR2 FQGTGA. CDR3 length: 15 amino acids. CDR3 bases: TGTGCCAGCAGCTTAACAACTAGCGGGGGGAATGAGCAGTTCTTC. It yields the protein CASSLTTSGGNEQFF.

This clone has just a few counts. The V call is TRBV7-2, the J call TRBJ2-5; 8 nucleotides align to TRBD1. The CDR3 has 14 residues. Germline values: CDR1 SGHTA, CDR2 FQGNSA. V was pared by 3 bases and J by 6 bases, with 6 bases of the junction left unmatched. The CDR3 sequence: CASSLTGVGQTQYF. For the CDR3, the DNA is TGTGCCAGCAGCTTGACAGGGGTTGGGCAGACCCAGTACTTC.